This T cell receptor (beta chain) was captured by sequencing in a study of cytomegalovirus exposure and HLA in healthy donors. The PCR ran on 60 Vbeta and 13 Jbeta primers. The assay was immunoSEQ multiplex PCR, and TCRdb's table has in-frame clones only and misses some. There are around 55,000 clones in the sample, with under 10% held by the top ten. V was trimmed by 0 bases and J by 2 bases, leaving 8 bases between them. CDR3 length: 14 amino acids. Germline lookup yields CDR1 SGHRS and CDR2 YFSETQ. Findings and limits, study-wide: Later work associated roughly 17,000 TCR beta sequences with HLA alleles at 0.05 false discovery rate. Reports state that TCR beta sequences accurately predicted most subjects' HLA-A and HLA-B alleles. Follow-up analysis found HLA locus-dependent TCR association rates, highest for DRB1 and lowest for HLA-C.

As to this clone: The target antigen is unknown.

Sequencing was carried out using PBMCs. This sequence was found in a middle-aged man in good health and CMV-seropositive. The rearrangement uses TRBV5-1 and TRBJ1-2; D not resolved. This chain's CDR3 is CASSLDGLNYGYTF. DNA of the CDR3: TGCGCCAGCAGCTTGGACGGTCTAAACTATGGCTACACCTTC.